This record covers a single T cell receptor beta chain. Antigen unknown. Assay used: immunoSEQ multiplex PCR; TCRdb lists only in-frame clones, some missing. The table shows some 12,000 clones, with approximately 80% occurring only once. This sample is drawn from a study of T cell repertoires in ileal Crohn's disease. On the study more broadly: Patients had a median 7.9-year disease duration, and under 45% were active smokers. Biopsies of the neoterminal ileum at postoperative colonoscopy form M6 samples. Study-level points and caveats: Compared with CD4 T cells, sorted CD8 cells carried more expanded clones. Endoscopy was done a median roughly 6.9 months after surgery.

Specified time point: neoterminal ileum biopsy at postoperative endoscopy, about 6 months after surgery. This CDR3 contains 16 residues. Germline lookup yields CDR1 SGHRS and CDR2 YFSETQ. Trimming took 2 bases from V and 7 from J; bases not matched to a gene: 9. Specimen: ileal tissue. This receptor was identified in an adult with Crohn's disease. V gene TRBV5-1 combines with J gene TRBJ1-4; 9 bases agree with TRBD1. The CDR3 nucleotides read TGCGCCAGCAGCTTACCACAGGGGGCCGGGGGTGAAAAACTGTTTTTT. It is translated as CASSLPQGAGGEKLFF.